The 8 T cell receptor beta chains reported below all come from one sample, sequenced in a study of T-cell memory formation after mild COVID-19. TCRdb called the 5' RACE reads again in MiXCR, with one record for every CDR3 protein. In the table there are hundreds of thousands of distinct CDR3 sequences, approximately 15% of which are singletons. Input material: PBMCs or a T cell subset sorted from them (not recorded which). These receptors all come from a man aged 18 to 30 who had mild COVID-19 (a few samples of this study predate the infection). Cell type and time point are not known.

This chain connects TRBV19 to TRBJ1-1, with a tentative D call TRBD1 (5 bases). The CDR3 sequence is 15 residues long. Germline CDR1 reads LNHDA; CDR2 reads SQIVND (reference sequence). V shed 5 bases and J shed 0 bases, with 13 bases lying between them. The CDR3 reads CASSPFGGVNTEAFF. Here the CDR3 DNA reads TGTGCCAGTAGTCCCTTTGGAGGGGTGAACACTGAAGCTTTCTTT.

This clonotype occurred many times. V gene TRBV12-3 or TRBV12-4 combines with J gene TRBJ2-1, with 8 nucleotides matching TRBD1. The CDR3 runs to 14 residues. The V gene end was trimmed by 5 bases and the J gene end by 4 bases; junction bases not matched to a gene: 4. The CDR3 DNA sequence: TGTGCCAGCAGTCCTAGGACAGGGTACAATGAGCAGTTCTTC. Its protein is CASSPRTGYNEQFF.

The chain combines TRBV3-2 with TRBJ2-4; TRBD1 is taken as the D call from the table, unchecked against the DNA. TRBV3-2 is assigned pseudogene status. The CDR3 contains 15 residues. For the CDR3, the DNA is TGTGCCAGCAGCCAAGTCCGGGACAGGGCGAACATTCAGTACTTC. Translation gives CASSQVRDRANIQYF.

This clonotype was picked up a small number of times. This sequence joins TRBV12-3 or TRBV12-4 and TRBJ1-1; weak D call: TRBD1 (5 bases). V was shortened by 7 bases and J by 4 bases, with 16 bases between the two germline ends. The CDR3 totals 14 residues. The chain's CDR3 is CASTPTGVFTEAFF. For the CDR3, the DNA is TGTGCCAGCACTCCGACGGGGGTTTTCACTGAAGCTTTCTTT.

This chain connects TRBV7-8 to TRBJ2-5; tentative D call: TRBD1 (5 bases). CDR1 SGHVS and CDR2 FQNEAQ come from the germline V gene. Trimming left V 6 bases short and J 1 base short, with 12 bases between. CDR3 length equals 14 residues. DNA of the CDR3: TGTGCCAGCAGTCACCCAGGGTCCCAAGAGACCCAGTACTTC. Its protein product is CASSHPGSQETQYF.

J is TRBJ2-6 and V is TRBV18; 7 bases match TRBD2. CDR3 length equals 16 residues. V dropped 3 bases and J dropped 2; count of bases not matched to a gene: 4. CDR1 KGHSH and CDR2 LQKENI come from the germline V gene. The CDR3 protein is CASSPQAGTGANVLTF. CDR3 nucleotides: TGTGCCAGCTCACCTCAAGCGGGGACTGGGGCCAACGTCCTGACTTTC.

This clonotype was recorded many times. The CDR3 loop is CASRMYHGTGSYEQYF. The CDR3 DNA sequence: TGTGCCAGCAGGATGTATCACGGGACAGGGTCTTACGAGCAGTACTTC. This sequence joins TRBV6-5 and TRBJ2-7, with TRBD1 identical over 9 bases. Germline V gene lookup returns CDR1 MNHEY and CDR2 SVGAGI. CDR3 length equals 16 residues. The ends lost 6 bases at V and 4 bases at J; junction bases unmatched: 13.

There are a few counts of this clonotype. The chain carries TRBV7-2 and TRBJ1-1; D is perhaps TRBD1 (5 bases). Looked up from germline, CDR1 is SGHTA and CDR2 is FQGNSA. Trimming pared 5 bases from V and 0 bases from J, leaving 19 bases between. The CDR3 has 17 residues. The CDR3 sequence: CASSPLWGLDVNTEAFF. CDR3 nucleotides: TGTGCCAGCAGCCCCCTCTGGGGGTTAGACGTGAACACTGAAGCTTTCTTT. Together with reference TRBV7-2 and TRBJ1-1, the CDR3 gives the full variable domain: GAGVSQSPSNKVTEKGKDVELRCDPISGHTALYWYRQSLGQGLEFLIYFQGNSAPDKSGLPSDRFSAERTGGSVSTLTIQRTQQEDSAVYLCASSPLWGLDVNTEAFFGQGTRLTVV.